This T cell receptor (beta chain) was captured by sequencing in a study of CD8 T cells in ankylosing spondylitis. The CDR3 contains 15 residues. V lost 3 bases to trimming and J lost 6 bases; unmatched junction nucleotides: 6. General study points: Peripheral blood samples showed relatively rare disease-linked clones, and these clones were CD8+.

TCRdb re-called the 5' RACE reads through MiXCR, storing one row per CDR3 protein. Among around 150,000 distinct CDR3 sequences listed, roughly 44% were seen once. A note on this clonotype: The antigen is unknown.

This TCR was sampled from a male donor with ankylosing spondylitis. This chain links TRBV12-3 or TRBV12-4 with TRBJ2-2, with 8 bases matching TRBD2. The sample comprised synovial fluid, either unsorted or a sorted T cell fraction (not recorded which). This chain's CDR3 is CASSLRTSLAGELFF. In DNA, the CDR3 is TGTGCCAGCAGTTTGAGGACTAGCTTGGCCGGGGAGCTGTTTTTT.